This T cell receptor (beta chain) was observed in a study of glioma-infiltrating T cells (dated by TCRdb to 2015 to 2016). A note on the overall study: Sequencing of TCR alpha- and beta-chain repertoires was performed on glioma tissue, on non-neoplastic brain tissue, and on matched peripheral blood mononuclear cells. To measure divergence between tissue and blood T-cell populations, each tissue-infiltrating repertoire was compared with the peripheral blood repertoire of the same patient. The paired cohort comprised three low-grade glioma patients, eight or nine primary glioblastoma patients and three non-glioma patients contributing non-neoplastic brain tissue.

Overall study outcomes, separate from this receptor: Group comparisons were based on small numbers of patients: three non-neoplastic, three low-grade glioma and 7 to 9 glioblastoma patients. Very few CDR3 sequences were shared between tissue and blood, attributed to high CDR3 diversity and limited sampling. VJ-independent divergence between tissue and blood was found to be below expectation in non-neoplastic patients but above expectation in all gliomas, particularly low-grade gliomas.

The iRepertoire nested amplicon-rescue multiplex PCR (arm-PCR) platform was used to amplify TCR alpha and beta CDR3 regions from RNA. One-step reverse transcription and amplification used about 90-400 ng of tissue mRNA or PBMC total RNA as input. After bead purification, a secondary multiplex PCR added Illumina adapters, and libraries were gel-purified between 200 and 400 bp. Internal 6-nucleotide barcodes were carried by the libraries and were used for demultiplexing. Sequencing of libraries was performed on an Illumina MiSeq with 2x220 or 2x250 nucleotide paired-end reads. As for the original processing: Paired reads were merged using FLASH 1.2.11 and aligned with BWA-MEM to the GRCh37 human genome, and TRA and TRB reads were then extracted. An IMGT-derived reference of cassette sequences and CDR3 motifs, with pseudogenes included, was used for V and J assignment. Three-frame translation of reads was performed, and productive CDR3s were defined as those with a C...FGXG motif and no stop codons. Unique combinations of V-J cassette pair and CDR3 amino acid sequence were defined as clonotypes. Reads were filtered by Hamming distance, thresholded by each sample's sequence error rate in mapped regions. Using fastp at Q25 and MiXCR, TCRdb reprocessed the public reads and kept productive beta chains. Every CDR3 protein is listed once, alongside the most common genes and DNA of its rows. In this record, the V and J calls reflect TCRdb's handling and not the investigators' own analysis. Here the sample has some 160,000 distinct CDR3 sequences; 43% occur a single time. The ten biggest clones cover roughly 5.5% of the sample.

Comment on this clonotype: Its antigen specificity is not known. A single base separates this from a much larger clone, so it may be a read error.

The CDR3 runs 12 residues from the cysteine to the phenylalanine. Only the CDR3 region is kept as DNA, spanning 36 bases read in frame from base 1. Per the germline V gene, MDHEN is the CDR1 and SYDVKM is the CDR2. V gives up 9 bases and J gives up 8 bases, and the segment between their germline ends measures 17 bases. The sequenced material came from glioma tissue, nonneoplastic brain tissue, or PBMCs (not recorded which). The TCR originated in a human donor with low-grade glioma or glioblastoma, undergoing nonglioma brain surgery, or in good health (not recorded which). In this chain, TRBV28 is recombined with TRBJ2-7; no D gene can be assigned with confidence. This receptor has the CDR3 CASTNTALKQYF. The nucleotide sequence is TGTGCCAGTACTAACACAGCCCTCAAGCAGTACTTC.